The T cell receptor (beta chain) under discussion was sequenced for a study of blood T cell repertoires in COVID-19. J was trimmed by 4 bases and V by 1 base; bases with no gene match: 12. The CDR3 consists of 16 residues. In germline, CDR1 is GTSNPN, CDR2 SVGIG (reference sequence). In the original processing: Reference gene primers were amplified, and this amplification served to estimate nucleated cell counts. Generated by immunoSEQ multiplex PCR, the TCRdb table keeps only in-frame clones and is missing some. The V and J calls and clone size come from that table; D and trimming were worked out from the DNA. In the table there are about 140,000 clones, approximately 92% of which are singletons.

Sequenced sample: peripheral blood. The TCR originated in an older woman with active COVID-19. J is TRBJ2-5 and V is TRBV30, with 7 bases lining up with TRBD1. The CDR3 DNA sequence: TGTGCCTGGAGTGGAAGACAGGGTGATGCTGGAGAGACCCAGTACTTC. Protein sequence: CAWSGRQGDAGETQYF.